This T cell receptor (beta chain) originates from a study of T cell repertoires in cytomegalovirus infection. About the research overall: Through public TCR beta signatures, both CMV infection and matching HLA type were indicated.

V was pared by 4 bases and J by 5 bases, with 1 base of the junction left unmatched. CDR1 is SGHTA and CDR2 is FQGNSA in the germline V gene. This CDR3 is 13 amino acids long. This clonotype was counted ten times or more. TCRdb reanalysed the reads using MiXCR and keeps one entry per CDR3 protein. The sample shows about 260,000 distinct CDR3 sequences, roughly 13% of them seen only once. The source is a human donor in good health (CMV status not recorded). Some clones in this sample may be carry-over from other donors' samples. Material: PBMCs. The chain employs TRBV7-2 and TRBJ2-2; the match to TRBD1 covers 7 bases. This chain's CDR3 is CASSSQGTGELFF. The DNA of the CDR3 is TGTGCCAGCAGCTCACAGGGGACCGGGGAGCTGTTTTTT.